The clone carrying this T cell receptor beta chain occurred many times. Antigen unknown. Genomic DNA, the template, was used for profiling of the TCR beta VDJ and CDR3. TCRdb analysed the reads with MiXCR anew, one entry per CDR3 protein. The sample lists about 210,000 distinct CDR3 sequences; 34% were seen once. Trimming left V 2 bases short and J 3 bases short, with 9 bases between. Germline loops: CDR1 KGHDR, CDR2 SFDVKD. This CDR3 region has 14 residues. The data were obtained in a study of CD8+CD57+ T cells in acquired aplastic anemia. About the study: Read counts for CD4+ cells (from healthy donors) averaged about 10.8 million.

Findings and limits, study-wide: Patients showed no significant difference from controls in CD8+ Simpson's diversity. A set of around 30 CD8+ CDR3 sequences was shared between patients and controls, and these sequences appeared highly expressed in patients.

J is TRBJ2-5 and V is TRBV24-1; either TRBD1 or TRBD2 may supply D (5 bases each). The receptor comes from a human donor in good health, serving as a control. The sequenced sample consisted of sorted CD4+, CD8+, or CD8+CD57+ T cells (not recorded which) from PBMCs. DNA of the CDR3: TGTGCCACCAGTGATTCCGGGACGGAAGAGACCCAGTACTTC. Translated, it gives CATSDSGTEETQYF.